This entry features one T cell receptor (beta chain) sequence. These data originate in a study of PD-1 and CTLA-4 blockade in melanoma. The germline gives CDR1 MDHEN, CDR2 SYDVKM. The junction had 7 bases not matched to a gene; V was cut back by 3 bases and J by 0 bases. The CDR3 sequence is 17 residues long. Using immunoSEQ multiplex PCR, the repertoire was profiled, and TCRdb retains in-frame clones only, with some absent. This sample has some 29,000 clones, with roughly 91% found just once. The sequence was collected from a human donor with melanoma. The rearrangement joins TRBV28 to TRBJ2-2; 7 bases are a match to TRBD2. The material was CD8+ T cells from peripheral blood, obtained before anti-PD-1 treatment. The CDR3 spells CASSFQRAGSNTGELFF. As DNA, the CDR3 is TGTGCCAGCAGTTTCCAACGAGCGGGGTCGAACACCGGGGAGCTGTTTTTT. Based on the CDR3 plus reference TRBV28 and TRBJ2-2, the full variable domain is DVKVTQSSRYLVKRTGEKVFLECVQDMDHENMFWYRQDPGLGLRLIYFSYDVKMKEKGDIPEGYSVSREKKERFSLILESASTNQTSMYLCASSFQRAGSNTGELFFGEGSRLTVL.